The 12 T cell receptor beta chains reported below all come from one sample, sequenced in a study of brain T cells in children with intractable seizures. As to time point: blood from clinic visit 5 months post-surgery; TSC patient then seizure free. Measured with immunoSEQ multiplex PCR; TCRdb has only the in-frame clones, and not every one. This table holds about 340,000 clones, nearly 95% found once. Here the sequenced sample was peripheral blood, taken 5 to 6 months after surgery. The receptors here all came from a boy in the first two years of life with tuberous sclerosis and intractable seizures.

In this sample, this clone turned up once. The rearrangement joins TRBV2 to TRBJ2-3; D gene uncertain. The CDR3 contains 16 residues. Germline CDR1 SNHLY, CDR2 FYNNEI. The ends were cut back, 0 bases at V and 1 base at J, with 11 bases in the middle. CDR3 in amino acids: CASSEAGYSGTDTQYF. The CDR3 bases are TGTGCCAGCAGTGAAGCGGGCTATTCAGGCACAGATACGCAGTATTTT.

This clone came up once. CDR3: CASSPGGLAGLSSYNEQFF. The CDR3 nucleotides are TGTGCCAGCAGCCCCGGGGGACTAGCGGGCCTCAGCTCCTACAATGAGCAGTTCTTC. The chain uses TRBV7-9 and TRBJ2-1; 12 nucleotides agree with TRBD2. The CDR3 loop spans 19 amino acids. Germline V gene lookup returns CDR1 SEHNR and CDR2 FQNEAQ (reference sequence). The V gene end was trimmed by 5 bases and the J gene end by 0 bases; junction bases not matched to a gene: 11.

DNA for the CDR3: TGTGCCAGCAGCATCGGGACTAGCGGGGGAACAGATACGCAGTATTTT. This sequence encodes CASSIGTSGGTDTQYF. This chain links TRBV11-3 with TRBJ2-3, with 14 bases that match TRBD2. The CDR3 covers 16 residues. V trimming: 5 bases; J trimming: 3 bases; junction bases outside the gene matches: 4. Germline V gene sequence: CDR1 SGHNT, CDR2 YENEEA.

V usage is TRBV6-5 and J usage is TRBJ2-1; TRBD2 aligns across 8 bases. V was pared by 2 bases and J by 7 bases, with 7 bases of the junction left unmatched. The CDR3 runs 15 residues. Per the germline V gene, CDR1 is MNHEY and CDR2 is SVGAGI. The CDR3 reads CASSYRGGTGNEQFF. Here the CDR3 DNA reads TGTGCCAGCAGTTACCGCGGGGGGACCGGGAATGAGCAGTTCTTC.

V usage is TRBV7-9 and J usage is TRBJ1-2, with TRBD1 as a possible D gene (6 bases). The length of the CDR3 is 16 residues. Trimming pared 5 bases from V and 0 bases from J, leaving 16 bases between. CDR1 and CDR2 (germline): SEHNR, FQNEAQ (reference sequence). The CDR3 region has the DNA TGTGCCAGCAGCCCGGGGGCCGGGGGACCTAACTATGGCTACACCTTC. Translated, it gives CASSPGAGGPNYGYTF.

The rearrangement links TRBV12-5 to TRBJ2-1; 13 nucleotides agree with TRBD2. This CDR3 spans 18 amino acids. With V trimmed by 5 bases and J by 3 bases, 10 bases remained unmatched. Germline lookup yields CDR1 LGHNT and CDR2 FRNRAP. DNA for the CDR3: TGTGCTAGTGGTCCCAGGACTAGCGGGGGAATATTCTACAATGAGCAGTTCTTC. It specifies CASGPRTSGGIFYNEQFF.

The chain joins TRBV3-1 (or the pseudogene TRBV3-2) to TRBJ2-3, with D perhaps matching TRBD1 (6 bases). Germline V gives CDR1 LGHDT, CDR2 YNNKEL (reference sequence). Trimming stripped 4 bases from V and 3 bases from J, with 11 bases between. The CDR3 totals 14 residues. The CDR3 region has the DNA TGTGCCAGCAGCCTGAGAACAGGGACAGATACGCAGTATTTT. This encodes CASSLRTGTDTQYF.

The CDR3 DNA is TGTGCCAGCAGCTTGGGACTAGCGGGAGGCGAGCAGTACTTC. Residues: CASSLGLAGGEQYF. This chain connects TRBV5-4 to TRBJ2-7, with 13 positions matching TRBD2. The CDR3 length is 14 residues. Germline CDR1 and CDR2: SGHNT and YYREEE (reference sequence). With V trimmed by 0 bases and J by 6 bases, 0 bases remained unmatched.

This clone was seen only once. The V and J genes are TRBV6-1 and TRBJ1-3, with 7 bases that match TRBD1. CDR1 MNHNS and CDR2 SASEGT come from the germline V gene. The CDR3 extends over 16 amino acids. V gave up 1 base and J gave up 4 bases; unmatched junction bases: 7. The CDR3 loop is CASSEGQGGMGNTIYF. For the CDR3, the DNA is TGTGCCAGCAGTGAAGGACAGGGAGGTATGGGAAACACCATATATTTT.

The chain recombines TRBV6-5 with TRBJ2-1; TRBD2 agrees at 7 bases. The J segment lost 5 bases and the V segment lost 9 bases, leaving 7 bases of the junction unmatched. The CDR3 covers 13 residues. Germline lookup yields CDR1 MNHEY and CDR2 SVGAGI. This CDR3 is CASETSSNNEQFF. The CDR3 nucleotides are TGTGCCAGTGAGACTAGCAGTAACAATGAGCAGTTCTTC.

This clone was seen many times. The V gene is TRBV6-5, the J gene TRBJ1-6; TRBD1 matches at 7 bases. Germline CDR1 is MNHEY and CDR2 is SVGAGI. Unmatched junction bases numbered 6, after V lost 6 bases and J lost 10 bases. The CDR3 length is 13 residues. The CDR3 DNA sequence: TGTGCCAGCAGCCCGACAGGGATCTCACCCCTCCACTTT. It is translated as CASSPTGISPLHF.

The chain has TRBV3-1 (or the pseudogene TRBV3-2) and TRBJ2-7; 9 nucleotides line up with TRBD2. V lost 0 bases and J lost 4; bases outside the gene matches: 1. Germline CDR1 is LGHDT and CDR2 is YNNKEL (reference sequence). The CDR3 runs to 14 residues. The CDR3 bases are TGTGCCAGCAGCCAAGATAGCGGGGGTTACGAGCAGTACTTC. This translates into CASSQDSGGYEQYF.